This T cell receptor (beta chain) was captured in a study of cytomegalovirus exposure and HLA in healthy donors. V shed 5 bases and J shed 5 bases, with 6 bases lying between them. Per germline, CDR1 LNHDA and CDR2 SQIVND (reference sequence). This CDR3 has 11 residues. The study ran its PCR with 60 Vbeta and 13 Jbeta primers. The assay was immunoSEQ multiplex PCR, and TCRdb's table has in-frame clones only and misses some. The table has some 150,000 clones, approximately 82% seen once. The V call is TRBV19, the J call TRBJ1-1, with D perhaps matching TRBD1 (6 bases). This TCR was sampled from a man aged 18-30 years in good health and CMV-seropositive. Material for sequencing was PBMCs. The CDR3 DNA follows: TGTGCCAGTAGTGACAGGACTGAAGCTTTCTTT. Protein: CASSDRTEAFF.